This T cell receptor beta chain was sequenced in a study of regulatory T cells in long-lasting Graves disease. In its sample, this clonotype was seen a few times. Its antigen remains unknown. The V gene's germline CDR1 is SGHAT and CDR2 FQNNGV. V dropped 3 bases and J dropped 5 bases, with 20 bases sitting between them. This CDR3 has 17 residues. Study-wide results and caveats: Whereas new patients shared 966 public clonotypes, persistent patients shared more, at about 2,500. Under persistent disease, TRBV28, TRBJ1-2 and TRBJ2-5 were used preferentially.

With iRepertoire HTBI primers and Arm-PCR of CDR3 regions, TCR beta libraries were built. MiXCR, applied by TCRdb to the multiplex PCR reads, yields one record per CDR3 protein. The sample has about half a million distinct CDR3 sequences, around a fifth seen once. The time point was: persistent/refractory GD, antithyroid drugs over 5 years with positive TRAb. Generation of the TCR library employed RNA extracted from PBMCs. The V call is TRBV11-2, the J call TRBJ2-1, with D tentatively TRBD1 or TRBD2 (6 bases each). The sequence derives from a female donor with Graves disease. This sample comprised peripheral blood mononuclear cells (PBMCs), obtained when the disease was refractory, from a patient treated with antithyroid drugs. The CDR3: CASSFPPWAGGNNEQFF. In nucleotides, the CDR3 is TGTGCCAGCAGCTTCCCCCCTTGGGCCGGGGGCAACAATGAGCAGTTCTTC.